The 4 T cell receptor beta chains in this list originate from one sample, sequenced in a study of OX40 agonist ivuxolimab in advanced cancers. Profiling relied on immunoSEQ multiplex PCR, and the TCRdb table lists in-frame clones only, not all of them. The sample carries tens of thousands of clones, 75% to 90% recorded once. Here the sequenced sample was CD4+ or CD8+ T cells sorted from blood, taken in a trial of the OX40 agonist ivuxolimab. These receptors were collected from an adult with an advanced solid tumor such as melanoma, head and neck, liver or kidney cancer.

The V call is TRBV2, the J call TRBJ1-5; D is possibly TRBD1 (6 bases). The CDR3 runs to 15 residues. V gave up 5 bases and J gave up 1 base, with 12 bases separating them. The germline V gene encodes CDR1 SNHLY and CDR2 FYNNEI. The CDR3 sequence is CASSLGQRSNQPQHF. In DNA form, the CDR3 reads TGTGCCAGCAGTCTGGGACAACGGAGCAATCAGCCCCAGCATTTT.

CDR3 loop: CASSLGPVKTYGYTF. The CDR3 DNA reads as TGCGCCAGCAGCTTGGGTCCAGTGAAAACCTATGGCTACACCTTC. The chain carries TRBV5-1 and TRBJ1-2; the D is unclear. Germline assignment: CDR1 SGHRS and CDR2 YFSETQ. Deletions cut 0 bases from V and 4 bases from J, with 13 bases between. This CDR3 contains 15 residues. Looking up the rest from reference TRBV5-1 and TRBJ1-2 gives the full variable domain: KAGVTQTPRYLIKTRGQQVTLSCSPISGHRSVSWYQQTPGQGLQFLFEYFSETQRNKGNFPGRFSGRQFSNSRSEMNVSTLELGDSALYLCASSLGPVKTYGYTFGSGTRLTVV.

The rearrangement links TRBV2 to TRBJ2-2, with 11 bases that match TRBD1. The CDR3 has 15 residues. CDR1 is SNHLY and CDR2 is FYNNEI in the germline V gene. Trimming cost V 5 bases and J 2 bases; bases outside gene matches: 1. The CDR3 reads CASSWTGGNTGELFF. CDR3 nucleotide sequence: TGTGCCAGCAGTTGGACAGGGGGCAACACCGGGGAGCTGTTTTTT. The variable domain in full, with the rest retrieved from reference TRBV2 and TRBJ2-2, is EPEVTQTPSHQVTQMGQEVILRCVPISNHLYFYWYRQILGQKVEFLVSFYNNEISEKSEIFDDQFSVERPDGSNFTLKIRSTKLEDSAMYFCASSWTGGNTGELFFGEGSRLTVL.

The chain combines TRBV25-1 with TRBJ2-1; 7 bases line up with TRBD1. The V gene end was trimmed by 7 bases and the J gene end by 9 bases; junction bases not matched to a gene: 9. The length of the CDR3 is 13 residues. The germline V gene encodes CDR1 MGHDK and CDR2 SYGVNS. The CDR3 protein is CASTFGTVSEQFF. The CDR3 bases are TGTGCCAGCACTTTTGGGACAGTTAGTGAGCAGTTCTTC.